Each of the 8 T cell receptor beta chains below was sequenced from the same sample in a study of blood T cell repertoires in COVID-19. Here immunoSEQ multiplex PCR was the method, and the copy in TCRdb shows in-frame clones only, minus some. The sample carries about 99,000 clones, roughly 82% recorded once. Source material: peripheral blood. The receptors come from a man between 60 and 75 years old with acute or convalescent COVID-19.

This clone was picked up a small number of times. V and J are TRBV11-3 and TRBJ1-1, with D uncertain. The CDR3 is 15 residues long. Trimming removed 1 base at V and 0 bases at J, with 9 bases between. CDR1 SGHNT and CDR2 YENEEA come from the germline V gene. Written as DNA, the CDR3 is TGTGCCAGCAGCTTAGCGCCCGGGATGAACACTGAAGCTTTCTTT. Protein sequence: CASSLAPGMNTEAFF. The whole variable domain, remainder taken from reference TRBV11-3 and TRBJ1-1, is EAGVVQSPRYKIIEKKQPVAFWCNPISGHNTLYWYLQNLGQGPELLIRYENEEAVDDSQLPKDRFSAERLKGVDSTLKIQPAELGDSAVYLCASSLAPGMNTEAFFGQGTRLTVV.

The chain employs TRBV4-3 and TRBJ1-2, with 8 nucleotides matching TRBD1. This CDR3 is built from 16 residues. Losses at the gene ends were 0 bases for V and 4 bases for J; bases not matched to a gene: 7. The germline V gene has CDR1 LGHNA and CDR2 YSLEER. CDR3 DNA: TGCGCCAGCAGCCAAGATTCACAGGGGGTTACCTATGGCTACACCTTC. The encoded protein is CASSQDSQGVTYGYTF.

J is TRBJ1-2 and V is TRBV13; the D is unclear. V lost 0 bases and J lost 7, with 12 bases in between. The CDR3 has 14 amino acids. Germline V gene lookup returns CDR1 PRHDT and CDR2 FYEKMQ (reference sequence). The CDR3 DNA is TGTGCCAGCAGCTTAGGCCTAAGATGGGCTGGCTACACCTTC. Residues: CASSLGLRWAGYTF.

The V call is TRBV29-1, the J call TRBJ2-1, with 10 bases lining up with TRBD2. Per germline, CDR1 SQVTM and CDR2 ANQGSEA. V was pared by 5 bases and J by 1 base, with 5 bases of the junction left unmatched. The CDR3 extends over 15 amino acids. CDR3 loop: CSVPGLAESYNEQFF. The CDR3 region has the DNA TGCAGCGTTCCCGGACTAGCGGAATCCTACAATGAGCAGTTCTTC.

J is TRBJ2-5 and V is TRBV5-1; D call uncertain. The germline gives CDR1 SGHRS, CDR2 YFSETQ. V was trimmed by 2 bases and J by 1 base, leaving 12 bases between them. The CDR3 is made up of 15 amino acids. CDR3 sequence (DNA): TGCGCCAGCAGCTTAGTGGCAGGTCTCCAAGAGACCCAGTACTTC. It codes for CASSLVAGLQETQYF.

The chain links TRBV12-5 to TRBJ2-2; 10 bases align to TRBD1. This CDR3 has 15 residues. V was pared by 6 bases and J by 6 bases, with 7 bases of the junction left unmatched. Germline V CDR1 and CDR2: LGHNT, FRNRAP. The CDR3 reads CASGSGQGLPGELFF. For the CDR3, the DNA is TGTGCTAGTGGCTCGGGACAGGGGTTACCCGGGGAGCTGTTTTTT. Drawing the rest from reference TRBV12-5 and TRBJ2-2, the complete variable domain is DARVTQTPRHKVTEMGQEVTMRCQPILGHNTVFWYRQTMMQGLELLAYFRNRAPLDDSGMPKDRFSAEMPDATLATLKIQPSEPRDSAVYFCASGSGQGLPGELFFGEGSRLTVL.

This chain joins TRBV7-3 and TRBJ1-6; 7 bases are shared with TRBD1. Trimming at V came to 1 base and at J to 7 bases, leaving 10 bases not matched to a gene. The CDR3 runs to 17 residues. Germline V gene sequence: CDR1 SGHTA, CDR2 FQGTGA. CDR3 sequence (DNA): TGTGCCAGCAGCTTAAATCGACAGGGAGTGGGGAATTCACCCCTCCACTTT. Amino acid sequence: CASSLNRQGVGNSPLHF.

This chain links TRBV7-6 with TRBJ1-1, with 7 bases lining up with TRBD1. Germline V gene lookup returns CDR1 SGHVS and CDR2 FNYEAQ. The CDR3 length is 16 residues. The V segment lost 5 bases and the J segment 0 bases; nucleotides outside the gene matches: 9. CDR3 in amino acids: CASSPEQGPLNTEAFF. As DNA, the CDR3 is TGTGCCAGCAGCCCAGAACAGGGGCCTTTGAACACTGAAGCTTTCTTT.